This TCR beta chain is from a study of T cell repertoires in cytomegalovirus infection. One entry per CDR3 protein results from TCRdb running MiXCR on the reads. The sample shows about 310,000 distinct CDR3 sequences, roughly 15% of them seen only once. Trimming shortened V by 2 bases and J by 0 bases, and 8 bases separated the two germline ends. Germline V gene data show CDR1 as SGHVS and CDR2 as FQNEAQ. The CDR3 loop spans 14 amino acids. Many counts were recorded for this clonotype. This chain connects TRBV7-8 to TRBJ2-7, with TRBD1 as a possible D gene (6 bases). Source material: PBMCs. The origin of this receptor is a human donor in good health (CMV status not recorded). Some clones in this sample may be carry-over from other donors' samples. This chain's CDR3 is CASSLRDNSYEQYF. The CDR3 DNA sequence: TGTGCCAGCAGCTTAAGGGACAACTCCTACGAGCAGTACTTC.